In its sample, the clone carrying this TCR beta chain was seen many times. Germline V gene data show CDR1 as SEHNR and CDR2 as FQNEAQ (reference sequence). Trimming took off 11 bases at V and 4 bases at J, with 23 bases between the two ends. This CDR3 contains 15 residues. The sample belongs to a study of naive and memory T cell subsets. Both TRBC1 and TRBC2 were covered by a beta constant-region primer of two equimolar oligonucleotides. One entry per CDR3 protein results from TCRdb running MiXCR on the UMI-ligation and nested PCR reads. The sample lists 5,000 to 6,500 distinct CDR3 sequences, 7% occurring once. EMRA cells were CD45RA+CD27-, and effector memory cells CD45RA-CD27-.

This TCR derives from a human donor in good health. V is TRBV7-9 and J is TRBJ1-2, with no clear D. What was sequenced was effector memory CD8+ T cells from blood. Noted subset: effector memory, CD45RA- CD27-. The CDR3 spells CAGGSGPPELYGYTF. In nucleotides, the CDR3 is TGTGCCGGAGGATCTGGACCGCCCGAACTCTATGGCTACACCTTC.